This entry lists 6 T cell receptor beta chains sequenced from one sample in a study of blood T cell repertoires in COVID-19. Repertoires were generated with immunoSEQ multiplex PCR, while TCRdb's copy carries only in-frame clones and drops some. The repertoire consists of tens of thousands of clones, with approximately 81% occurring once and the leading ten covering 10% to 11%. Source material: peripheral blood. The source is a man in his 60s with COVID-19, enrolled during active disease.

For the CDR3, the DNA is TGTGCCAGCAGCTTCCGGACTAGCGGGAGAAGGACTAAGTACGAGCAGTACTTC. Its protein is CASSFRTSGRRTKYEQYF. The V and J genes are TRBV7-9 and TRBJ2-7; TRBD2 matches 13 bases. Losses at the gene ends were 3 bases for V and 4 bases for J; bases not matched to a gene: 12. Germline lookup yields CDR1 SEHNR and CDR2 FQNEAQ (reference sequence). The CDR3 sequence is 18 residues long.

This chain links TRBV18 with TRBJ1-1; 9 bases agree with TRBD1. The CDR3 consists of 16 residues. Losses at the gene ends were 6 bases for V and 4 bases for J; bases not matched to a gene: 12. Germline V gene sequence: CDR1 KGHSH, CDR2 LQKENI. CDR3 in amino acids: CASSPDTGGRITEAFF. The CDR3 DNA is TGTGCCAGCTCTCCAGATACAGGGGGCCGGATCACTGAAGCTTTCTTT.

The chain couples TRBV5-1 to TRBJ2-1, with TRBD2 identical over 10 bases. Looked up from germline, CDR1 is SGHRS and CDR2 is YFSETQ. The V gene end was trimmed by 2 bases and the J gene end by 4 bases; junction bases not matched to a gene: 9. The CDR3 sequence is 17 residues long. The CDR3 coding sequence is TGCGCCAGCAGCTTTATAGGCACTAGCGGGGTATACAATGAGCAGTTCTTC. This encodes CASSFIGTSGVYNEQFF.

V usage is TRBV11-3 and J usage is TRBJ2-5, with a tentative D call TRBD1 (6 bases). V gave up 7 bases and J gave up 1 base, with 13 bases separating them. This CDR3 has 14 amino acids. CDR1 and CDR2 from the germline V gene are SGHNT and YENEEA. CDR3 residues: CASKSDSLQETQYF. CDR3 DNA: TGTGCCAGCAAGTCGGACAGTCTCCAAGAGACCCAGTACTTC. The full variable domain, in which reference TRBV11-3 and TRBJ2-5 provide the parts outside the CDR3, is EAGVVQSPRYKIIEKKQPVAFWCNPISGHNTLYWYLQNLGQGPELLIRYENEEAVDDSQLPKDRFSAERLKGVDSTLKIQPAELGDSAVYLCASKSDSLQETQYFGPGTRLLVL.

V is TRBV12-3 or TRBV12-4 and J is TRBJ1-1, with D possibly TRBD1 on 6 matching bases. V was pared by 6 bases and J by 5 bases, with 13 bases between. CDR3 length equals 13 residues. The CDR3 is CASRIQGWTEAFF. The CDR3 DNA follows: TGTGCCAGCAGAATACAGGGTTGGACTGAAGCTTTCTTT.

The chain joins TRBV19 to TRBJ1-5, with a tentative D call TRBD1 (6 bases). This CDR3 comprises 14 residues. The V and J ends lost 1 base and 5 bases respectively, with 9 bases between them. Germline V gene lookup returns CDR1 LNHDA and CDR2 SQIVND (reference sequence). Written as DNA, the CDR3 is TGTGCCAGTAGTATAGTAGGGGGGGATCAGCCCCAGCATTTT. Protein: CASSIVGGDQPQHF.